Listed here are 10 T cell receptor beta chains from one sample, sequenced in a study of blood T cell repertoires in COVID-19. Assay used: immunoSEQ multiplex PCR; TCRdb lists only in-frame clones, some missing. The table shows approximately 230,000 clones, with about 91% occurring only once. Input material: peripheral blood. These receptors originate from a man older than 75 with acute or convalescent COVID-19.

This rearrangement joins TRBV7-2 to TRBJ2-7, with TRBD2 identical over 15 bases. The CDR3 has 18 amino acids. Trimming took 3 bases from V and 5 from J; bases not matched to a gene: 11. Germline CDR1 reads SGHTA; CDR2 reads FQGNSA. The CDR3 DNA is TGTGCCAGCAGCTTGTTGACCGGGACTAGCGGGAGGAAAAACGAGCAGTACTTC. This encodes CASSLLTGTSGRKNEQYF.

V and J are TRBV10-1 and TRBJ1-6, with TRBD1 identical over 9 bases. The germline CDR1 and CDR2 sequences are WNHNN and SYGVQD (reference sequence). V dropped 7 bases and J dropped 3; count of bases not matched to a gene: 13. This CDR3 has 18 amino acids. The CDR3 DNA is TGCGCCAGCAAGCCAGAGATACAGGGGGCCCACTATAATTCACCCCTCCACTTT. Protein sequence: CASKPEIQGAHYNSPLHF.

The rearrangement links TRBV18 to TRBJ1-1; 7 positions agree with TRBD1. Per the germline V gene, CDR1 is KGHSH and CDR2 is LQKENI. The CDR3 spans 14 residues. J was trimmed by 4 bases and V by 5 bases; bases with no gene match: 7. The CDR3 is CASSVQGFRTEAFF. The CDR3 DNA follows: TGTGCCAGCTCAGTACAGGGGTTCCGCACTGAAGCTTTCTTT. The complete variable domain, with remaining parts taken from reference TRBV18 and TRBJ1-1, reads NAGVMQNPRHLVRRRGQEARLRCSPMKGHSHVYWYRQLPEEGLKFMVYLQKENIIDESGMPKERFSAEFPKEGPSILRIQQVVRGDSAAYFCASSVQGFRTEAFFGQGTRLTVV.

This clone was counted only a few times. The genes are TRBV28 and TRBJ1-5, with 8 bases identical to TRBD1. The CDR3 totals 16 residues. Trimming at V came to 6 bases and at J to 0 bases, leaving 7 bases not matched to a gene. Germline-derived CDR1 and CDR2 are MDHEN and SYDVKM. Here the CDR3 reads CASSQTGTGSNQPQHF. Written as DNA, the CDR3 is TGTGCCAGCAGCCAAACCGGGACAGGTAGCAATCAGCCCCAGCATTTT.

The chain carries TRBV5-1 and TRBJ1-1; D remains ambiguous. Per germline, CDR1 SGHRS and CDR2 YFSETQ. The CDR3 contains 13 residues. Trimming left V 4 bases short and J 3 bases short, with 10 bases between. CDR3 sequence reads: CASSAEEYTEAFF. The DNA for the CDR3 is TGCGCCAGCAGCGCAGAAGAATACACTGAAGCTTTCTTT.

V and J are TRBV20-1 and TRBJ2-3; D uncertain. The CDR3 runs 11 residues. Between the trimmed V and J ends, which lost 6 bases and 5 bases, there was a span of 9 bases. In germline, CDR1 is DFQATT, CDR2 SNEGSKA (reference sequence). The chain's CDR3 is CSARPGDTQYF. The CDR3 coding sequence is TGCAGTGCCCGCCCGGGAGATACGCAGTATTTT.

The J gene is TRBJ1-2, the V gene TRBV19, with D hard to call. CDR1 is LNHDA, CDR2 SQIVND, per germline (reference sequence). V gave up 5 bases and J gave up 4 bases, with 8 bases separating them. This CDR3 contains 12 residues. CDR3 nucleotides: TGTGCCAGTAGTGCCCTAGGCTATGGCTACACCTTC. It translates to CASSALGYGYTF.

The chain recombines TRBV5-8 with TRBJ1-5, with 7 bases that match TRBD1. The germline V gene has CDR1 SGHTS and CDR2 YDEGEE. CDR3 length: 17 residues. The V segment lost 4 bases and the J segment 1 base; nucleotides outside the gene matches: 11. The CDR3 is CASSHRTGRVSNQPQHF. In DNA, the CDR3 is TGTGCCAGCAGCCACCGGACAGGTCGGGTGAGCAATCAGCCCCAGCATTTT. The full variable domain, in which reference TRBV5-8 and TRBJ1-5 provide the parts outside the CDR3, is EAGVTQSPTHLIKTRGQQATLRCSPISGHTSVYWYQQALGLGLQFLLWYDEGEERNRGNFPPRFSGRQFPNYSSELNVNALELEDSALYLCASSHRTGRVSNQPQHFGDGTRLSIL.

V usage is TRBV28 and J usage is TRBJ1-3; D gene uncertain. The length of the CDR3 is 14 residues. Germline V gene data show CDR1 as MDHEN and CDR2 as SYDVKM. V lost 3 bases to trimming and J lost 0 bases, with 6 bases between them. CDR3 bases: TGTGCCAGCAGTTTTCAACACTCTGGAAACACCATATATTTT. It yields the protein CASSFQHSGNTIYF. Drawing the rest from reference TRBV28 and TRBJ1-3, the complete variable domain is DVKVTQSSRYLVKRTGEKVFLECVQDMDHENMFWYRQDPGLGLRLIYFSYDVKMKEKGDIPEGYSVSREKKERFSLILESASTNQTSMYLCASSFQHSGNTIYFGEGSWLTVV.

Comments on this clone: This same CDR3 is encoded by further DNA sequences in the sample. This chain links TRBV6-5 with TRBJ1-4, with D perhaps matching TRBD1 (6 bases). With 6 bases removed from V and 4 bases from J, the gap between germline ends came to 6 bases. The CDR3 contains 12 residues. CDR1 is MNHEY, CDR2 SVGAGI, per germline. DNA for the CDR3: TGTGCCAGCAGACAGGGTAATGAAAAACTGTTTTTT. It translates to CASRQGNEKLFF.